The T cell receptor (beta chain) described here comes from a study of cytomegalovirus exposure and HLA in healthy donors. Findings and caveats of the study: Confirmation in vitro established that a few CMV-associated chains were specific for CMV antigens. In the 120 validation repertoires, more than 85% of cluster scores exceeded 0, per a later analysis. Investigators reported 150 to 200 TCR beta chains as tied to cytomegalovirus.

The donors were in the roughly 110-subject validation cohort, distinct from the roughly 700-subject first cohort. Germline values: CDR1 SGHNT, CDR2 YYREEE (reference sequence). This CDR3 is built from 12 residues. Trimming removed 4 bases at V and 5 bases at J, with 10 bases between. In regard to this clone: Its antigen is still unknown.

Produced via immunoSEQ multiplex PCR; TCRdb's table is partial and in-frame only. The sample holds some 130,000 clones, approximately 80% seen once. The chain uses TRBV5-4 and TRBJ2-7; the D is unclear. The sequence was collected from a man younger than 40 in good health and CMV-seropositive. Sequenced sample: PBMCs. The CDR3 is CASSRQGDEQYF. CDR3 nucleotides: TGTGCCAGCAGCCGGCAAGGAGACGAGCAGTACTTC.